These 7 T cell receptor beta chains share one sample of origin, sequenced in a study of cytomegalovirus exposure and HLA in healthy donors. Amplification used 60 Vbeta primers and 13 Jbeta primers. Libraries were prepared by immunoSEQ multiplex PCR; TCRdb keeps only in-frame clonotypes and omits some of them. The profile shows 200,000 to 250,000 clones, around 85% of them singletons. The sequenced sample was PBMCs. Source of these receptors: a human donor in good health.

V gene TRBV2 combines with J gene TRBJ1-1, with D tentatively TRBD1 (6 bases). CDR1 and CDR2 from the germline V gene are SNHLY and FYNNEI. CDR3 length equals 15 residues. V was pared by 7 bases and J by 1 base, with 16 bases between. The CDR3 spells CASNKQGLANTEAFF. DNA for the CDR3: TGTGCCAGCAACAAACAGGGTTTGGCGAACACTGAAGCTTTCTTT. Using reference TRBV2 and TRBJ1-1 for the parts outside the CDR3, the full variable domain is EPEVTQTPSHQVTQMGQEVILRCVPISNHLYFYWYRQILGQKVEFLVSFYNNEISEKSEIFDDQFSVERPDGSNFTLKIRSTKLEDSAMYFCASNKQGLANTEAFFGQGTRLTVV.

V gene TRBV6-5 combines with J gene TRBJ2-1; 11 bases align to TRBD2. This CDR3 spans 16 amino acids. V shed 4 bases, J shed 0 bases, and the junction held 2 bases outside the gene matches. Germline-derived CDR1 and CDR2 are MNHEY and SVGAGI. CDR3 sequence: CASSSLAGVSYNEQFF. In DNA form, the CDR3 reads TGTGCCAGCAGTTCACTAGCGGGGGTCTCCTACAATGAGCAGTTCTTC.

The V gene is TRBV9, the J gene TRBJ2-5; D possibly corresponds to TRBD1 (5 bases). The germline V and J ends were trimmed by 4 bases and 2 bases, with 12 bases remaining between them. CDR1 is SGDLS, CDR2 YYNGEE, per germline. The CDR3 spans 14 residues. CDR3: CASSPRTSQETQYF. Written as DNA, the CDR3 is TGTGCCAGCAGCCCGAGGACAAGTCAAGAGACCCAGTACTTC.

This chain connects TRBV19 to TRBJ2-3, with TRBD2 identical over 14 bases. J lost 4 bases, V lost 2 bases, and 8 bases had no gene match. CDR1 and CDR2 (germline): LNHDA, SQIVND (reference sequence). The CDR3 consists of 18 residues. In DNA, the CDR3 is TGTGCCAGTAGTATAAACCCGGGACTAGCGGGAGTTTCAGATACGCAGTATTTT. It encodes CASSINPGLAGVSDTQYF.

CDR3: CASSFGQGGTEAFF. The CDR3 DNA is TGCGCCAGCAGCTTCGGACAGGGTGGGACTGAAGCTTTCTTT. V and J are TRBV5-1 and TRBJ1-1; 8 bases map to TRBD1. The germline CDR1 and CDR2 sequences are SGHRS and YFSETQ. CDR3 length: 14 residues. Trimming cost V 2 bases and J 5 bases; bases outside gene matches: 5.

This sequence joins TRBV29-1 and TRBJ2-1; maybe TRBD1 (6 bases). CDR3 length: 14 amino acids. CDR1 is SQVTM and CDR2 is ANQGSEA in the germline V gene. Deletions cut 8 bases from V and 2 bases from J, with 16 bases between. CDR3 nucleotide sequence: TGCAGCCTACTACCGGGACAACCCTACAATGAGCAGTTCTTC. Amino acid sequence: CSLLPGQPYNEQFF.

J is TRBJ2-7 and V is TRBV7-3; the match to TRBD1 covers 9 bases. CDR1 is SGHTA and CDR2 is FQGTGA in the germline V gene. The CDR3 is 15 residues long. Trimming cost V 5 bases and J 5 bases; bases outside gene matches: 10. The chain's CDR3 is CASSPGTGTLNEQYF. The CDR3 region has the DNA TGTGCCAGCAGCCCCGGGACAGGGACCTTAAACGAGCAGTACTTC. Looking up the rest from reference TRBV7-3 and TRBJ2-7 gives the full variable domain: GAGVSQTPSNKVTEKGKYVELRCDPISGHTALYWYRQSLGQGPEFLIYFQGTGAADDSGLPNDRFFAVRPEGSVSTLKIQRTERGDSAVYLCASSPGTGTLNEQYFGPGTRLTVT.